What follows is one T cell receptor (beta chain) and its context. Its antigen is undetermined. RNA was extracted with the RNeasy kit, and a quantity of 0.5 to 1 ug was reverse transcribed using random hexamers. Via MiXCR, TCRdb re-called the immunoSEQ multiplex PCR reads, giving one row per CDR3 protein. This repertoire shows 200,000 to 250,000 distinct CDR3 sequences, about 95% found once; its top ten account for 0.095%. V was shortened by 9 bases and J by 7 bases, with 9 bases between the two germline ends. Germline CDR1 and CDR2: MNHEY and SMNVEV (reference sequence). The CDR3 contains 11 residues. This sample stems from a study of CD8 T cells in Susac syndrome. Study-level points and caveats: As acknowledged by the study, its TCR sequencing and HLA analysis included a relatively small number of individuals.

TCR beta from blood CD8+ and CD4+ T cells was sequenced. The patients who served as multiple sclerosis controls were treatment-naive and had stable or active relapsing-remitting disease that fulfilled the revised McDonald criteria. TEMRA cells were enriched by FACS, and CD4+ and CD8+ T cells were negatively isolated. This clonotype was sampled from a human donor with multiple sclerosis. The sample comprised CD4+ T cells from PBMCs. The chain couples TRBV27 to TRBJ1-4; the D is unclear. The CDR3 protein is CASKMAEKLFF. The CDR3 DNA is TGTGCCAGTAAAATGGCTGAAAAACTGTTTTTT. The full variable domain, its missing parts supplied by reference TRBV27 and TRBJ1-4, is EAQVTQNPRYLITVTGKKLTVTCSQNMNHEYMSWYRQDPGLGLRQIYYSMNVEVTDKGDVPEGYKVSRKEKRNFPLILESPSPNQTSLYFCASKMAEKLFFGSGTQLSVL.